The source of this TCR beta chain is a study of blood T cells in healthy people across ages. Study findings and constraints: Unsorted PBMCs prevented conclusive naive versus antigen-experienced comparison.

The authors isolated at least 7 million PBMCs per sample. This clonotype showed up many times. Its cognate antigen is unknown. For the second PCR, which ran for about 7 to 12 cycles, a sample-barcoded 5' primer and a J-beta primer mix were used. Researchers report that a template-switch adaptor with 12 random nucleotides tagged each cDNA molecule. Any given sample supplied a minimum of 2.5 million CDR3-containing paired-end reads. TCRdb processed the 5' RACE reads anew with MiXCR; each CDR3 protein has one entry. The table has 700,000 or so distinct CDR3 sequences, about 24% seen once. Germline V gives CDR1 SGHVS, CDR2 FNYEAQ. The CDR3 has 15 residues. The V gene lost 4 bases and the J gene lost 4 bases, with 16 bases spanning the gap.

This chain links TRBV7-6 with TRBJ2-5; D might be TRBD1 (6 bases). Sequencing was carried out using blood. The receptor was isolated from a man between 65 and 80 years old in good health. CDR3 amino acids: CASSSLPQGLETQYF. CDR3 nucleotides: TGTGCCAGCAGCTCGCTCCCACAGGGTTTAGAGACCCAGTACTTC.